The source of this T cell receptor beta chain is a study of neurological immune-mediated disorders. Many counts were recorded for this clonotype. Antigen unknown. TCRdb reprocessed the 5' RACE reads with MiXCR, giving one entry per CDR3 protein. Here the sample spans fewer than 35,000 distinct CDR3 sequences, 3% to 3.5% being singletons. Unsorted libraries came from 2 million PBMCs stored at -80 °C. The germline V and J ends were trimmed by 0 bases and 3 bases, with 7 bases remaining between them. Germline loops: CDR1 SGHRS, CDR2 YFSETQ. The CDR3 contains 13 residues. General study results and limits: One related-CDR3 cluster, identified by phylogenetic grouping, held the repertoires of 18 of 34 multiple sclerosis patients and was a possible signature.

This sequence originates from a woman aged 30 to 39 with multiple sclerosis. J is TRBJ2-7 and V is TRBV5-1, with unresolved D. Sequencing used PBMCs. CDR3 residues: CASSLGGFYEQYF. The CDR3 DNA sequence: TGCGCCAGCAGCTTGGGGGGTTTCTACGAGCAGTACTTC.